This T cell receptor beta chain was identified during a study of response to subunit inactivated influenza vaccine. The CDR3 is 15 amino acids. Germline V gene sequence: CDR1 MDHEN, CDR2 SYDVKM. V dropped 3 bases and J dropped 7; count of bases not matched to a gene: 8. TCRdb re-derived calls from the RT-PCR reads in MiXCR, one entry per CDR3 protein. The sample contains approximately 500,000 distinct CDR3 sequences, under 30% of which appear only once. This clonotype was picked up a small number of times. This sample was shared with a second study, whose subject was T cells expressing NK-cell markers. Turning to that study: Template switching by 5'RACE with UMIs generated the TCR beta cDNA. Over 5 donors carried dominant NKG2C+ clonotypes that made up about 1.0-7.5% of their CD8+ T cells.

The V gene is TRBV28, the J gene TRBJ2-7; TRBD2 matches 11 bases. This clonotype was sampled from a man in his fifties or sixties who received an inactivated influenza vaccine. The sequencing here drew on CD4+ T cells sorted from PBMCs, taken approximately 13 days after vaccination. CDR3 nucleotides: TGTGCCAGCAGTTTCCATAGCGGGGGGGTACGTGAGCAGTACTTC. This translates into CASSFHSGGVREQYF.